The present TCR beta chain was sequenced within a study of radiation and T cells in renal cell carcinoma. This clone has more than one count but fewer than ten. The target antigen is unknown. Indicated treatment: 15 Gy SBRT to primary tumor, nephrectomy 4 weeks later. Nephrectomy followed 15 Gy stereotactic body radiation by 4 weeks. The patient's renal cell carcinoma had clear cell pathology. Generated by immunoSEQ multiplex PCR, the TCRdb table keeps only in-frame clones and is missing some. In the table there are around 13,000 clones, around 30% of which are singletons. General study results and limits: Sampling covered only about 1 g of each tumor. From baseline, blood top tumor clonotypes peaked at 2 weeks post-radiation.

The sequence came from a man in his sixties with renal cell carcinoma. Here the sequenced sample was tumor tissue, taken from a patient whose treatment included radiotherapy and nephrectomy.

CDR3 DNA: TGTGCCAGCAGCACAGGGAACTATGGCTACACCTTC. Its translation: CASSTGNYGYTF. The chain links TRBV9 to TRBJ1-2, with TRBD1 as a possible D gene (6 bases). Per the germline V gene, CDR1 is SGDLS and CDR2 is YYNGEE. V lost 4 bases and J lost 2, with 6 bases in between. The CDR3 runs 12 residues.